The TCR beta chain under discussion was sequenced for a study of OX40 agonist ivuxolimab in advanced cancers. Overall study: Patients were dosed with the agonistic anti-OX40 (CD134) antibody ivuxolimab.

TCRdb's table, derived via immunoSEQ multiplex PCR, lists solely in-frame clones and lacks some. Of roughly 70,000 clones in the sample, 80% to 90% are singletons; the top ten hold about 0.7%. This CDR3 contains 15 residues. Germline V lookup: CDR1 SGHAT, CDR2 FQDESV (reference sequence). Losses at the gene ends were 4 bases for V and 5 bases for J; bases not matched to a gene: 6. The origin of this receptor is an adult with an advanced solid tumor such as melanoma, head and neck, liver or kidney cancer. This sequence joins TRBV11-1 and TRBJ2-5, with 11 bases that match TRBD1. The input for sequencing was CD4+ or CD8+ T cells sorted from blood, taken in a trial of the OX40 agonist ivuxolimab. CDR3 amino acids: CASSSLGQGVETQYF. For the CDR3, the DNA is TGTGCCAGCAGCTCGCTGGGACAGGGGGTGGAGACCCAGTACTTC. Together with reference TRBV11-1 and TRBJ2-5, the CDR3 gives the full variable domain: EAEVAQSPRYKITEKSQAVAFWCDPISGHATLYWYRQILGQGPELLVQFQDESVVDDSQLPKDRFSAERLKGVDSTLKIQPAELGDSAMYLCASSSLGQGVETQYFGPGTRLLVL.